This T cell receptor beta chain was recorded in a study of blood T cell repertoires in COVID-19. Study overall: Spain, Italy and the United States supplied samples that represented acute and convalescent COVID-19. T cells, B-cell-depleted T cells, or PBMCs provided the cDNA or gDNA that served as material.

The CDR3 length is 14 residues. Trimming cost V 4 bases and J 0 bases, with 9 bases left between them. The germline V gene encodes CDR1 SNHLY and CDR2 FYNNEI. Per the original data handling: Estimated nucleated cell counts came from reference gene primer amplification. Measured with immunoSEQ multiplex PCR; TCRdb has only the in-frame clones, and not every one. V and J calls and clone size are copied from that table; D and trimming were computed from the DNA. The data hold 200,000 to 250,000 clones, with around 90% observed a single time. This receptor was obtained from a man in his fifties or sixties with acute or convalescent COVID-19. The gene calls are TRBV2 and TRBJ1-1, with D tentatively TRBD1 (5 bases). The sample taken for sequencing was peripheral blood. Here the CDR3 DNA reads TGTGCCAGCAGTGGACAGCCCTTGAACACTGAAGCTTTCTTT. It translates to CASSGQPLNTEAFF.